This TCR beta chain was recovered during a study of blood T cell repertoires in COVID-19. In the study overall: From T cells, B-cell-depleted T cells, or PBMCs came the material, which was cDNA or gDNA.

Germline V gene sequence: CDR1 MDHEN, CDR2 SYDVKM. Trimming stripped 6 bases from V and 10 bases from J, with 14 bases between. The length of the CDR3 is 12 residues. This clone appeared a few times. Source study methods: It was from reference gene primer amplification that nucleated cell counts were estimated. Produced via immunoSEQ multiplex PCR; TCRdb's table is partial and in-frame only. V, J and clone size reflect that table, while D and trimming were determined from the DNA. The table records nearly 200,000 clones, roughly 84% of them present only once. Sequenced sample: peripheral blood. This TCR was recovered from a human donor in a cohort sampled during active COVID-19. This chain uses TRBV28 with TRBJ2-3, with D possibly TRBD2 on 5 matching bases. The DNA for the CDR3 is TGTGCCAGCAGCCCGGGGTTCTCCGCGCAGTATTTT. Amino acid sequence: CASSPGFSAQYF.